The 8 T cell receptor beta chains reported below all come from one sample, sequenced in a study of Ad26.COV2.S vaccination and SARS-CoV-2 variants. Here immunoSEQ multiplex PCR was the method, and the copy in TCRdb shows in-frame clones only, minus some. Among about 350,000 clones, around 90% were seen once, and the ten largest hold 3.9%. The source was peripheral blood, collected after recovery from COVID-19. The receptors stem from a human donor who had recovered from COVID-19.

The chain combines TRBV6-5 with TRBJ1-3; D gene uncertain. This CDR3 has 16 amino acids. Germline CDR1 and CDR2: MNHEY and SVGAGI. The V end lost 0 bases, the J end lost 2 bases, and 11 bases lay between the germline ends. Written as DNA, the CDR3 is TGTGCCAGCAGTTACTCTGGGCTAGATCCTGGAAACACCATATATTTT. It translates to CASSYSGLDPGNTIYF.

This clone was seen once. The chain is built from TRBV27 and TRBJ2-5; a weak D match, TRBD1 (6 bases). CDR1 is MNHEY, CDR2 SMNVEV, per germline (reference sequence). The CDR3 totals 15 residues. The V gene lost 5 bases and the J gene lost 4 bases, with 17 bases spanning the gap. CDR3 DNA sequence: TGTGCCAGCAGTCCCTCCCTGAGGGGGACAGAGACCCAGTACTTC. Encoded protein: CASSPSLRGTETQYF.

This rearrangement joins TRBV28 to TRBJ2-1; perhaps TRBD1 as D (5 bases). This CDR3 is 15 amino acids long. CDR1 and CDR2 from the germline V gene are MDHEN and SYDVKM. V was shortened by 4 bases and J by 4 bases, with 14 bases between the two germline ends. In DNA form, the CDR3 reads TGTGCCAGCAGTTACAGTGCAGGGAATTACAATGAGCAGTTCTTC. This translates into CASSYSAGNYNEQFF.

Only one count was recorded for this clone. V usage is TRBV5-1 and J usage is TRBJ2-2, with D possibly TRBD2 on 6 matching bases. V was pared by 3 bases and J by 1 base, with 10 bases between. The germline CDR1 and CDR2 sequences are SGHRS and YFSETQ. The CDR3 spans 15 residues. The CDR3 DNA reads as TGCGCCAGCAGCTACGGGACTGAGAACACCGGGGAGCTGTTTTTT. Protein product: CASSYGTENTGELFF.

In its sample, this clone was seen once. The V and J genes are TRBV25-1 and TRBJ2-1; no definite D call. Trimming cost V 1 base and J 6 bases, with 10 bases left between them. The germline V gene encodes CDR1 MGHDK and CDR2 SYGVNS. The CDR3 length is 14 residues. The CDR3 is CASSEFTNFNEQFF. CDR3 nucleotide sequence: TGTGCCAGCAGTGAATTTACAAATTTCAATGAGCAGTTCTTC.

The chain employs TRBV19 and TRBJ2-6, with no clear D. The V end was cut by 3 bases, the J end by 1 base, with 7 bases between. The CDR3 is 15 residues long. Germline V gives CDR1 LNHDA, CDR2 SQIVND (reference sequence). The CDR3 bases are TGTGCCAGTAGTATCAGGATTTCTGGGGCCAACGTCCTGACTTTC. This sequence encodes CASSIRISGANVLTF.

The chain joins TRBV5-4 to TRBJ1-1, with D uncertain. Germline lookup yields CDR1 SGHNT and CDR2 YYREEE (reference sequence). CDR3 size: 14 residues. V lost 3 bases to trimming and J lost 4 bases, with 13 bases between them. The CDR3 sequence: CASSSRLGFTEAFF. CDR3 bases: TGTGCCAGCAGCTCACGGTTGGGGTTCACTGAAGCTTTCTTT.

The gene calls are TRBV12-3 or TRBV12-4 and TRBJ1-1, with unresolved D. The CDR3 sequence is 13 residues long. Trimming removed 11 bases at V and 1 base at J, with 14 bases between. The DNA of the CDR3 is TGTGCCTCACTCTCCCGGGCGAACACTGAAGCTTTCTTT. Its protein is CASLSRANTEAFF.